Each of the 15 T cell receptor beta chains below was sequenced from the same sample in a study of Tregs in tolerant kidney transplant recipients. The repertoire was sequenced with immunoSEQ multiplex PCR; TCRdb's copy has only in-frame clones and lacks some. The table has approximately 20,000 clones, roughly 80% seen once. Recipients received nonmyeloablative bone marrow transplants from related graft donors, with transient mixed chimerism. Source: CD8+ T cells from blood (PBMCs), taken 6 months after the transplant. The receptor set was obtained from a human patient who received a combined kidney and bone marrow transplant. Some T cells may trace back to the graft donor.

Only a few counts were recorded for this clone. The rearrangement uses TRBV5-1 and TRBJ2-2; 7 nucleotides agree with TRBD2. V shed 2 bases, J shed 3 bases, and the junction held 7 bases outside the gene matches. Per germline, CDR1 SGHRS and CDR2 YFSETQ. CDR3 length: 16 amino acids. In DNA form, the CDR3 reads TGCGCCAGCAGCTTCTCTCTAGCGGAGCACACCGGGGAGCTGTTTTTT. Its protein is CASSFSLAEHTGELFF. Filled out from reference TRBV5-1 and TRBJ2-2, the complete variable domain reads KAGVTQTPRYLIKTRGQQVTLSCSPISGHRSVSWYQQTPGQGLQFLFEYFSETQRNKGNFPGRFSGRQFSNSRSEMNVSTLELGDSALYLCASSFSLAEHTGELFFGEGSRLTVL.

The CDR3 spells CASSLTSGPYNEQFF. The CDR3 coding sequence is TGCGCCAGCAGCTTGACTAGCGGCCCTTACAATGAGCAGTTCTTC. This sequence joins TRBV4-3 and TRBJ2-1; 9 bases are shared with TRBD2. The germline gives CDR1 LGHNA, CDR2 YSLEER. The CDR3 length is 15 residues. Trimming at V came to 5 bases and at J to 4 bases, leaving 6 bases not matched to a gene.

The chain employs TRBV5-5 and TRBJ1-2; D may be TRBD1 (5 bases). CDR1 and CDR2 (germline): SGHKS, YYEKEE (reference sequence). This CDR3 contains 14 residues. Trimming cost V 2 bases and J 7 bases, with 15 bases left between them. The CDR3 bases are TGTGCCAGCAGCTTTCCCGGGGGTAGTCTTGGCTACACCTTC. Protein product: CASSFPGGSLGYTF. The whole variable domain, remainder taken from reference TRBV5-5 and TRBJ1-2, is DAGVTQSPTHLIKTRGQQVTLRCSPISGHKSVSWYQQVLGQGPQFIFQYYEKEERGRGNFPDRFSARQFPNYSSELNVNALLLGDSALYLCASSFPGGSLGYTFGSGTRLTVV.

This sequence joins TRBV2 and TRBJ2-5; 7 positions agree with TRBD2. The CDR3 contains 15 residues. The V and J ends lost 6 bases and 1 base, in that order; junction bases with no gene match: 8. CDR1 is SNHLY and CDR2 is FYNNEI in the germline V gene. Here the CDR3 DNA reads TGTGCCAGCAGGGTGACTAGCTGGCCCCAAGAGACCCAGTACTTC. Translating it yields CASRVTSWPQETQYF.

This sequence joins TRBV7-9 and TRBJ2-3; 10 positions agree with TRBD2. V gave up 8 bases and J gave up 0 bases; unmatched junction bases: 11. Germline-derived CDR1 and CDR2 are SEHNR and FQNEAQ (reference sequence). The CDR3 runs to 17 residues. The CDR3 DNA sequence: TGTGCCAGCGGAATTACTAGCGGGGCAGTTAGCACAGATACGCAGTATTTT. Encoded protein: CASGITSGAVSTDTQYF.

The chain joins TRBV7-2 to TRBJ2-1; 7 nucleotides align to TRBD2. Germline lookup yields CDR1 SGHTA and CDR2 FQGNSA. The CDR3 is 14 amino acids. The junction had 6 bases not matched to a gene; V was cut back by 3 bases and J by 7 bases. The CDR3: CASSFSPGGNEQFF. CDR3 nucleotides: TGTGCCAGCAGCTTTTCCCCCGGGGGGAATGAGCAGTTCTTC.

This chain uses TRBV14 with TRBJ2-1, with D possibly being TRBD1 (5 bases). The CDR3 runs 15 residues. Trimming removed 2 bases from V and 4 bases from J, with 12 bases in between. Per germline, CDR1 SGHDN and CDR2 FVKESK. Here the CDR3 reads CASSQFTGLYNEQFF. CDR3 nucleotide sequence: TGTGCCAGCAGCCAATTTACAGGTCTATACAATGAGCAGTTCTTC.

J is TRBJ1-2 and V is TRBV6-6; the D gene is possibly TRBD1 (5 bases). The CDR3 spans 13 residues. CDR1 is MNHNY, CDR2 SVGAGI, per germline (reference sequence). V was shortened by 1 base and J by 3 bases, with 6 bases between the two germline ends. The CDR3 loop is CASSYLQDYGYTF. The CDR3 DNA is TGTGCCAGCAGTTACTTACAGGACTATGGCTACACCTTC.

Here the CDR3 DNA reads TGTGCCAGCAGCTCCCACAGGGAGGGGAACATTCAGTACTTC. This encodes CASSSHREGNIQYF. V usage is TRBV9 and J usage is TRBJ2-4, with a tentative D call TRBD2 (7 bases). Germline V lookup: CDR1 SGDLS, CDR2 YYNGEE. The CDR3 has 14 amino acids. Trimming took off 4 bases at V and 7 bases at J, with 15 bases between the two ends.

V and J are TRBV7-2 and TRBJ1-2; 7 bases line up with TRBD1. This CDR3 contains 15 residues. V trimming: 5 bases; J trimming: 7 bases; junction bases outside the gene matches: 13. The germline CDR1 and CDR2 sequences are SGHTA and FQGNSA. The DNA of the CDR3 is TGTGCCAGCAGCGAAACCCACAGGGGCGCGGGTGGCTACACCTTC. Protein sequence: CASSETHRGAGGYTF.

The CDR3 DNA reads TGTGCCAGCAGTGAAGGTAGCGGGTCCAATGAGCAGTTCTTC. This gives the protein CASSEGSGSNEQFF. The chain has TRBV25-1 and TRBJ2-1, with TRBD2 matching 7 bases. This CDR3 has 14 residues. Germline CDR1 and CDR2: MGHDK and SYGVNS. V was pared by 2 bases and J by 6 bases, with 4 bases of the junction left unmatched.

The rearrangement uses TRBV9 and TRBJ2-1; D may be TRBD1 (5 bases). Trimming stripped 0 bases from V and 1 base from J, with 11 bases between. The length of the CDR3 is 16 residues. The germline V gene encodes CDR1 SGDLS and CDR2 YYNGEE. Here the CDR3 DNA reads TGTGCCAGCAGCGTAGCCCCAACAGGTTCCTACAATGAGCAGTTCTTC. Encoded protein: CASSVAPTGSYNEQFF.

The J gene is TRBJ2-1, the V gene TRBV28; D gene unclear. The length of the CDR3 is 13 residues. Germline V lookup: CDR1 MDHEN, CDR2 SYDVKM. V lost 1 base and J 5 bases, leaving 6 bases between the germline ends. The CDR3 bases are TGTGCCAGCAGTTTATTTGGCAACAATGAGCAGTTCTTC. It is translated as CASSLFGNNEQFF.

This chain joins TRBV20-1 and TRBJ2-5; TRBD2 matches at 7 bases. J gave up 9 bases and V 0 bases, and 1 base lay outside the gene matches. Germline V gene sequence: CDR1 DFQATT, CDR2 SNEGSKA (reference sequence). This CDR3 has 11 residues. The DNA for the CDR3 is TGCAGTGCTAGAGAGGGAGGGGCCCAGTACTTC. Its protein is CSAREGGAQYF.

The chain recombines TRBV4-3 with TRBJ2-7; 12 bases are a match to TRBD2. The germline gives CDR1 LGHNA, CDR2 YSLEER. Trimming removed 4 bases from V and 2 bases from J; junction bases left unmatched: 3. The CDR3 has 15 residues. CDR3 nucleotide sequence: TGCGCCAGCAGCCCGACTAGCGGGGGAACCTACGAGCAGTACTTC. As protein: CASSPTSGGTYEQYF.